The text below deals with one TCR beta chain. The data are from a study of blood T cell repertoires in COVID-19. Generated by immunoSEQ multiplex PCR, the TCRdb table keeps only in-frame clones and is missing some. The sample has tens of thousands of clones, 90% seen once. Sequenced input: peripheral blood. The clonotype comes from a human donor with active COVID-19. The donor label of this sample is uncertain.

The CDR3 protein is CASSGAGGVETQYF. In nucleotides, the CDR3 is TGCGCCAGCAGTGGGGCGGGGGGTGTAGAGACCCAGTACTTC. This chain connects TRBV10-2 to TRBJ2-5, with 8 bases fitting TRBD2. This CDR3 is built from 14 residues. The V gene end was trimmed by 4 bases and the J gene end by 4 bases; junction bases not matched to a gene: 5. The germline V gene has CDR1 WSHSY and CDR2 SAAADI.